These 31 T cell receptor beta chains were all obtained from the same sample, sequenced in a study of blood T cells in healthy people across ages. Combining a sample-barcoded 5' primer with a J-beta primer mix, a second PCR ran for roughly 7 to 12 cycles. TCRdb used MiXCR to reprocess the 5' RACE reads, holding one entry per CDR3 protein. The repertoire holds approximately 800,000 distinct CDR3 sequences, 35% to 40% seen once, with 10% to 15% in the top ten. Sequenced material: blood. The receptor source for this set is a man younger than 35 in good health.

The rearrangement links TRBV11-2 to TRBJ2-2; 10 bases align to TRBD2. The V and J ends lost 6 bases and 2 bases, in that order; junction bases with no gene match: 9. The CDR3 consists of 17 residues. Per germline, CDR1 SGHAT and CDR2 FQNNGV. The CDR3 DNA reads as TGTGCCAGCAGACGAATAAGGACTAGCGGTAACACCGGGGAGCTGTTTTTT. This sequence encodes CASRRIRTSGNTGELFF.

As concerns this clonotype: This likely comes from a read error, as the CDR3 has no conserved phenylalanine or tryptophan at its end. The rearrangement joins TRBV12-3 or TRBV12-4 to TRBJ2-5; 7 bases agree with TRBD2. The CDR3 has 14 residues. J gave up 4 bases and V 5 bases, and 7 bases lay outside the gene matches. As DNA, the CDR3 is TGTGCCAGCAGTGTTGCCCGGGGGGTAGAGACCCAGTACTCC. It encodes CASSVARGVETQYS.

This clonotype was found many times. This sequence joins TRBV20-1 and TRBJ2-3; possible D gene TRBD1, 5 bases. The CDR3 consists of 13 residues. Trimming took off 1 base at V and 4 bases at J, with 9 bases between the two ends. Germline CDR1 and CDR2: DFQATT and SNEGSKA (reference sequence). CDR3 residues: CSARGQPADTQYF. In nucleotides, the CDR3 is TGCAGTGCTAGAGGACAGCCGGCAGATACGCAGTATTTT.

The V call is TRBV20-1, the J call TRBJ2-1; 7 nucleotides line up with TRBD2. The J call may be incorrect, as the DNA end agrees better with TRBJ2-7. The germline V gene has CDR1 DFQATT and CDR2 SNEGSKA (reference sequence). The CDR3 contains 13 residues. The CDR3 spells CSALLADYNEQYF. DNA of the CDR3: TGCAGTGCTCTGCTAGCGGACTACAATGAGCAGTACTTC.

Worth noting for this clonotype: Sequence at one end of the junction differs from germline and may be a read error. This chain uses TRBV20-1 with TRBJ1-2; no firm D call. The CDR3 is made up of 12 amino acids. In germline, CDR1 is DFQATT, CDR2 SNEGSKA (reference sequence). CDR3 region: CRASGEGGGYTF. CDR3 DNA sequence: TGCAGGGCTAGTGGTGAGGGAGGGGGCTACACCTTC.

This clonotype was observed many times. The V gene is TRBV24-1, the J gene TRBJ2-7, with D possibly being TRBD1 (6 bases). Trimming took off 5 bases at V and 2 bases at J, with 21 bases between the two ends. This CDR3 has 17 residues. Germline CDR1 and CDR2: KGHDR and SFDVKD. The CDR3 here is CATSATGQTSGPYEQYF. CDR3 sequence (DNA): TGTGCCACCAGTGCGACCGGACAGACCTCTGGGCCCTACGAGCAGTACTTC.

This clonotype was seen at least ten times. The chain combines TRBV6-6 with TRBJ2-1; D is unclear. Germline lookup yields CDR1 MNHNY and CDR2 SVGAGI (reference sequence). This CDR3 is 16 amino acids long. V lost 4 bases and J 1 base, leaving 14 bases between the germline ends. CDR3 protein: CASSSLIRRSYNEQFF. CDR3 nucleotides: TGTGCCAGCAGTTCCTTGATCCGGCGATCCTACAATGAGCAGTTCTTC.

The CDR3 protein is CAISRQGSDYGYTF. CDR3 nucleotides: TGTGCCATCAGTCGACAGGGATCGGACTATGGCTACACCTTC. The rearrangement joins TRBV10-3 to TRBJ1-2, with 7 bases fitting TRBD1. The CDR3 has 14 amino acids. V trimming: 5 bases; J trimming: 3 bases; junction bases outside the gene matches: 6. The germline CDR1 and CDR2 sequences are ENHRY and SYGVKD.

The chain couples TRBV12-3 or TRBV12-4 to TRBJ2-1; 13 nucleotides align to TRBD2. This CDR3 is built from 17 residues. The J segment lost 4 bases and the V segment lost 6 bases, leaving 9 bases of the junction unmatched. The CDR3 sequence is CASRQGTSGAGYNEQFF. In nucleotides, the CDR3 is TGTGCCAGCAGGCAGGGGACTAGCGGGGCCGGGTACAATGAGCAGTTCTTC.

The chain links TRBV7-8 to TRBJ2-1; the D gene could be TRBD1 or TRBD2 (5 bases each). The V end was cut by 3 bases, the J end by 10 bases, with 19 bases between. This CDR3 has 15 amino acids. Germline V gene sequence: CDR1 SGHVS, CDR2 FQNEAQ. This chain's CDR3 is CASSFPSGPSGEQFF. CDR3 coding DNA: TGTGCCAGCAGCTTCCCCTCGGGGCCTTCAGGGGAGCAGTTCTTC.

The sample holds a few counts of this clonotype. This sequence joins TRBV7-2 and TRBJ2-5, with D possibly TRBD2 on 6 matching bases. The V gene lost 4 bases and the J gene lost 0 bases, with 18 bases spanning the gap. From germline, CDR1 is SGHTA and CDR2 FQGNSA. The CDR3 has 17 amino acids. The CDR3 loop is CASSSGPPGGYQETQYF. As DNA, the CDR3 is TGTGCCAGCAGCTCTGGACCTCCCGGAGGGTACCAAGAGACCCAGTACTTC.

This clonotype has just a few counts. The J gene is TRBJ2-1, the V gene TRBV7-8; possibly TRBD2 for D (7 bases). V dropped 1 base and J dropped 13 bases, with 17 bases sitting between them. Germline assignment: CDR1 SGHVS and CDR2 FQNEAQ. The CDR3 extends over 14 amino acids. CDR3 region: CASSLEGGTTGQFF. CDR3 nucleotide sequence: TGTGCCAGCAGCTTAGAAGGGGGGACTACAGGACAGTTCTTC.

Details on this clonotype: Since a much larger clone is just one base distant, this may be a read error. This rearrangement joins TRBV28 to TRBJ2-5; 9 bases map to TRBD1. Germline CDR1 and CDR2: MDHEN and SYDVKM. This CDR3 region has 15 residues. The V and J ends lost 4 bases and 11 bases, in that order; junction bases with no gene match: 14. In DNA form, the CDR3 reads TGTGCCAGCAGTTCCCCCGGGGACAGGGTAAATGAGCAGTACTTC. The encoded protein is CASSSPGDRVNEQYF.

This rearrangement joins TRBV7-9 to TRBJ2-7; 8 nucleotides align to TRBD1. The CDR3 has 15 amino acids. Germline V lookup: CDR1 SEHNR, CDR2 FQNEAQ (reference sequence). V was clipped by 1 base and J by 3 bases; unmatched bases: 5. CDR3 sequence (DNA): TGTGCCAGCAGCTTAGGACAGGGGCAGATCTACGAGCAGTACTTC. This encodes CASSLGQGQIYEQYF.

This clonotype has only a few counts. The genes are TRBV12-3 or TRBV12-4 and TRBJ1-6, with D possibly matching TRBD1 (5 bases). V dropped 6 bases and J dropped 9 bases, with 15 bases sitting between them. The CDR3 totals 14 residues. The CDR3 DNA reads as TGTGCCAGCAGAAGAAGGCAGGGATCTTCACCCCTCCACTTT. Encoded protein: CASRRRQGSSPLHF.

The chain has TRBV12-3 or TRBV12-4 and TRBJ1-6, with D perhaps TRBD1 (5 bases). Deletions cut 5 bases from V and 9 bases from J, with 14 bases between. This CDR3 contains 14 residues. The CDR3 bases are TGTGCCAGCAGTGCGATGAGGGGCAGTTCACCCCTCCACTTT. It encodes CASSAMRGSSPLHF.

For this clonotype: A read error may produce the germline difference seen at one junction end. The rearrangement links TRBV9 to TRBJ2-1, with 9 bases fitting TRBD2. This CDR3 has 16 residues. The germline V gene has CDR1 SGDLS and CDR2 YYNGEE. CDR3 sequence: CVSSVSGGAYYNEQFF. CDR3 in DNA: TGTGTCAGCAGCGTTAGCGGGGGAGCTTACTACAATGAGCAGTTCTTC.

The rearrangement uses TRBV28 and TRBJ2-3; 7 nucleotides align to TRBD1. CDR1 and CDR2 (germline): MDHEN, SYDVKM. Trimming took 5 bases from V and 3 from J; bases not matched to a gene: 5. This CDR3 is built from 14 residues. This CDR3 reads CASSVGTVTDTQYF. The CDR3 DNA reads TGTGCCAGCAGTGTCGGGACAGTAACAGATACGCAGTATTTT.

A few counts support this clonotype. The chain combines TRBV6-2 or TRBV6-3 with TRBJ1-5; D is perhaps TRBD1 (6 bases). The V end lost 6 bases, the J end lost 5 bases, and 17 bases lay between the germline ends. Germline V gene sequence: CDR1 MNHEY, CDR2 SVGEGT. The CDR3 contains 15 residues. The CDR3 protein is CASREIGGKDQPQHF. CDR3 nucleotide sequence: TGTGCCAGCAGAGAAATTGGGGGCAAGGATCAGCCCCAGCATTTT.

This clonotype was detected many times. In DNA form, the CDR3 reads TGTGCCAGCAGTAAAACAGAAAACACAGATACGCAGTATTTT. Translated, it gives CASSKTENTDTQYF. This chain links TRBV12-3 or TRBV12-4 with TRBJ2-3, with no clear D. V was pared by 5 bases and J by 2 bases, with 11 bases between. CDR3 length equals 14 residues.

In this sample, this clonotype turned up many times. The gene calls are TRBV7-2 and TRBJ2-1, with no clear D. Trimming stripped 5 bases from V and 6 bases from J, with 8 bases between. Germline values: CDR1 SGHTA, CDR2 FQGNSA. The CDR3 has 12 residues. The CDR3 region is CASSRSSNEQFF. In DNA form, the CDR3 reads TGTGCCAGCAGCCGTTCAAGCAATGAGCAGTTCTTC. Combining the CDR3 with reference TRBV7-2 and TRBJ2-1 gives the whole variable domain GAGVSQSPSNKVTEKGKDVELRCDPISGHTALYWYRQSLGQGLEFLIYFQGNSAPDKSGLPSDRFSAERTGGSVSTLTIQRTQQEDSAVYLCASSRSSNEQFFGPGTRLTVL.

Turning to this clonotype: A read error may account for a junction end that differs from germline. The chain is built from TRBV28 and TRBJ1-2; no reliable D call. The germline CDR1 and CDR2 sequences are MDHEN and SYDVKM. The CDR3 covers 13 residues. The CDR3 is CAGSKAASYGYTF. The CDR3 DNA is TGTGCCGGCAGTAAGGCGGCGTCCTATGGCTACACCTTC.

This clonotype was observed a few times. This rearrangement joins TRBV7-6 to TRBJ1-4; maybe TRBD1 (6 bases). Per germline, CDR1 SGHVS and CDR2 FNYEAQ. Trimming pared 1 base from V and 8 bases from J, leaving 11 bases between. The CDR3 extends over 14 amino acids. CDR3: CASSLGGQGEKLFF. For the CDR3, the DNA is TGTGCCAGCAGCTTAGGGGGACAAGGGGAAAAACTGTTTTTT.

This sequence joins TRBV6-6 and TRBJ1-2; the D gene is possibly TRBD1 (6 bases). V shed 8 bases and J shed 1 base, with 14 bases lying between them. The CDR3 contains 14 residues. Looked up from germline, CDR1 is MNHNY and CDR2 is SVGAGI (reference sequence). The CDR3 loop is CASGPRGGNYGYTF. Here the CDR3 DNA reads TGTGCCAGCGGACCCAGGGGTGGTAACTATGGCTACACCTTC.

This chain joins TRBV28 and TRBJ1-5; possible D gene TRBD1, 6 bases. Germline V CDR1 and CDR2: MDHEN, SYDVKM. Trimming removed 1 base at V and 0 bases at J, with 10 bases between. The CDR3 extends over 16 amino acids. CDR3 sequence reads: CASSLLGTPSNQPQHF. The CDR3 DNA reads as TGTGCCAGCAGTTTATTAGGGACACCTAGCAATCAGCCCCAGCATTTT.

The CDR3 reads CASGRQQLNTEAFF. Written as DNA, the CDR3 is TGTGCCAGCGGCAGACAGCAATTGAACACTGAAGCTTTCTTT. This chain connects TRBV6-2 or TRBV6-3 to TRBJ1-1; perhaps TRBD1 as D (5 bases). The CDR3 is 14 residues long. Trimming shortened V by 8 bases and J by 0 bases, and 13 bases separated the two germline ends. Germline V gene lookup returns CDR1 MNHEY and CDR2 SVGEGT.

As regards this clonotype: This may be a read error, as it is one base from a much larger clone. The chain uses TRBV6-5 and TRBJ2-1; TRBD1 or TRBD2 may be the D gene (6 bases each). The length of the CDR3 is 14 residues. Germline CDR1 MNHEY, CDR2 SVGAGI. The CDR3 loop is CASSQGGNYSEQFF. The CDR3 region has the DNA TGTGCCAGCAGTCAAGGGGGGAATTACAGTGAGCAGTTCTTC.

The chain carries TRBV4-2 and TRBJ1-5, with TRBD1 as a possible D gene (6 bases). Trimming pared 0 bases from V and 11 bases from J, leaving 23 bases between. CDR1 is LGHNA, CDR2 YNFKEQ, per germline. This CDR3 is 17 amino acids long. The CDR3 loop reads CASSQEGEDRGGWAQHF. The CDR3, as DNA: TGTGCCAGCAGCCAAGAGGGGGAGGACAGAGGGGGTTGGGCCCAGCATTTT.

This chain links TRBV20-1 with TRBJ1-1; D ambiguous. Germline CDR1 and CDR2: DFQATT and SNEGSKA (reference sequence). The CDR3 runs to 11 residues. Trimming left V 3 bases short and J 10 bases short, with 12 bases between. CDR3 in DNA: TGCAGTGCTAGGGTGGACTCCAGAGCTTTCTTT. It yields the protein CSARVDSRAFF.

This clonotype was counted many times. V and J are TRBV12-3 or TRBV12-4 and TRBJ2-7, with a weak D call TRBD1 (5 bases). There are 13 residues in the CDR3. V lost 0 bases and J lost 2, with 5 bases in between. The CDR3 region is CASSLAGPYEQYF. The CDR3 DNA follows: TGTGCCAGCAGTTTAGCGGGGCCCTACGAGCAGTACTTC.

The CDR3 region is CASTRMETYEQYF. CDR3 DNA: TGTGCCAGCACCCGGATGGAGACCTACGAGCAGTACTTC. The rearrangement uses TRBV6-2 or TRBV6-3 and TRBJ2-7, with unresolved D. CDR3 length equals 13 residues. The germline V gene encodes CDR1 MNHEY and CDR2 SVGEGT. Trimming took off 7 bases at V and 2 bases at J, with 12 bases between the two ends.